The 7 T cell receptor beta chains in this list originate from one sample, sequenced in a study of T cell responses to AZD1222 COVID-19 vaccine. Profiled with immunoSEQ multiplex PCR; TCRdb holds only in-frame clones, not every one. The profile shows about 22,000 clones, roughly 82% of them singletons. Sequenced material: peripheral blood, taken on day 0 of AZD1222 vaccination. These receptors were obtained from an adult in good health.

This chain links TRBV2 with TRBJ2-1; maybe TRBD2 (7 bases). Per the germline V gene, CDR1 is SNHLY and CDR2 is FYNNEI. Trimming took 6 bases from V and 0 from J, leaving 12 bases between them. The CDR3 is 15 residues long. CDR3 loop: CASRGGVSSYNEQFF. The CDR3 region has the DNA TGTGCCAGCAGAGGGGGGGTGAGCTCCTACAATGAGCAGTTCTTC.

The chain has TRBV2 and TRBJ1-3; a possible D gene is TRBD1 (5 bases). Germline-derived CDR1 and CDR2 are SNHLY and FYNNEI. This CDR3 has 15 residues. Trimming cost V 2 bases and J 0 bases, with 8 bases left between them. As DNA, the CDR3 is TGTGCCAGCAGTGAACAGGGCGACTCTGGAAACACCATATATTTT. Protein: CASSEQGDSGNTIYF. The variable domain in full, completed from reference TRBV2 and TRBJ1-3, reads EPEVTQTPSHQVTQMGQEVILRCVPISNHLYFYWYRQILGQKVEFLVSFYNNEISEKSEIFDDQFSVERPDGSNFTLKIRSTKLEDSAMYFCASSEQGDSGNTIYFGEGSWLTVV.

V and J are TRBV5-1 and TRBJ2-1; TRBD1 aligns across 10 bases. Looked up from germline, CDR1 is SGHRS and CDR2 is YFSETQ. V was pared by 2 bases and J by 5 bases, with 10 bases of the junction left unmatched. The CDR3 is made up of 17 amino acids. The CDR3 reads CASSLISGTGDHNEQFF. For the CDR3, the DNA is TGCGCCAGCAGCTTAATTTCCGGGACAGGGGACCACAATGAGCAGTTCTTC.

The J gene is TRBJ2-3, the V gene TRBV6-5, with D unclear. Germline values: CDR1 MNHEY, CDR2 SVGAGI. The length of the CDR3 is 16 residues. V dropped 2 bases and J dropped 2 bases, with 14 bases sitting between them. CDR3 sequence reads: CASSYEGPPTTDTQYF. The CDR3 DNA is TGTGCCAGCAGTTACGAAGGCCCCCCAACCACAGATACGCAGTATTTT.

The chain recombines TRBV28 with TRBJ1-6; 8 bases fit TRBD1. Germline CDR1 MDHEN, CDR2 SYDVKM. This CDR3 contains 14 residues. With V trimmed by 7 bases and J by 10 bases, 9 bases remained unmatched. The CDR3, as DNA: TGTGCCAGCAATGGCAGGGGGCGGGGGTCACCCCTCCACTTT. It codes for CASNGRGRGSPLHF.

This clone has more than one count but fewer than ten. This chain uses TRBV3-1 (or the pseudogene TRBV3-2) with TRBJ2-5; 10 positions agree with TRBD2. CDR1 and CDR2 (germline): LGHDT, YNNKEL (reference sequence). Trimming cost V 4 bases and J 2 bases; bases outside gene matches: 7. This CDR3 region has 16 residues. The CDR3 bases are TGTGCCAGCAGCCGAATGGGTAGCGGGGGGCAAGAGACCCAGTACTTC. This sequence encodes CASSRMGSGGQETQYF.

Only a few counts were recorded for this clone. The chain's CDR3 is CASGQRGLGDTQYF. As DNA, the CDR3 is TGTGCCAGCGGTCAGCGGGGGTTAGGAGATACGCAGTATTTT. This chain links TRBV2 with TRBJ2-3; the match to TRBD2 covers 8 bases. The CDR3 loop spans 14 amino acids. V dropped 8 bases and J dropped 5; count of bases not matched to a gene: 9. Germline V gene data show CDR1 as SNHLY and CDR2 as FYNNEI.